The rows below give T cell receptor beta chains drawn from one sample of a study of T cell responses to AZD1222 COVID-19 vaccine. The table came from immunoSEQ multiplex PCR; TCRdb's copy has only in-frame clones and leaves some out. There are more than 150,000 clones in the sample; 90% to 95% occur only once, and roughly 9.2% lies in the top ten. The sample in question was peripheral blood, obtained on day 0 of AZD1222 vaccination. All receptors derive from an adult in good health. The CDR3 runs from the conserved cysteine through the conserved F or W. A D gene is named only where the DNA matches it firmly. Size tells how often a clone was seen (once, few, many) or the class of an expanded clone, and some rows leave it out.

j_call v_call cdr3_length clone_size d_call cdr3_aa cdr3_nt
TRBJ2-7 TRBV7-9 14 - - CASSSRFLDYEQYF TGTGCCAGCAGCTCCCGCTTTCTAGACTACGAGCAGTACTTC
TRBJ1-1 TRBV3-1/TRBV3-2 19 - - CASSQDDRPGTVMNTEAFF TGTGCCAGCAGCCAAGATGACCGCCCCGGCACGGTTATGAACACTGAAGCTTTCTTT
TRBJ1-2 TRBV4-3 18 - TRBD1 CASSHTGTGGDRRYGYTF TGCGCCAGCAGCCATACCGGGACAGGGGGCGATCGGCGCTATGGCTACACCTTC
TRBJ1-2 TRBV6-2/TRBV6-3 17 - - CASSYSLGGRGGYGYTF TGTGCCAGCAGTTACTCCCTGGGGGGGCGAGGTGGCTATGGCTACACCTTC
TRBJ2-1 TRBV9 13 - - CASSVTSYNEQFF TGTGCCAGCAGCGTAACTTCCTACAATGAGCAGTTCTTC
TRBJ2-4 TRBV28 15 - - CASSLGEQAKNIQYF TGTGCCAGCAGTTTAGGGGAACAAGCCAAAAACATTCAGTACTTC
TRBJ1-6 TRBV27 15 - - CASSLNRDPNSPLHF TGTGCCAGCAGTTTAAACCGGGATCCTAATTCACCCCTCCACTTT
TRBJ1-2 TRBV10-2 15 - - CASSESTVPNYGYTF TGCGCCAGCAGTGAGAGCACAGTTCCTAACTATGGCTACACCTTC
TRBJ1-5 TRBV2 12 - - CASSGGVKPQHF TGTGCCAGCAGTGGAGGGGTGAAGCCCCAGCATTTT
TRBJ2-1 TRBV6-5 16 - TRBD2 CASSYSPSGTYNEQFF TGTGCCAGCAGTTACTCTCCTAGCGGGACCTACAATGAGCAGTTCTTC
TRBJ2-7 TRBV19 15 - TRBD2 CASSIRSGSPYEQYF TGTGCCAGTAGTATTAGGAGCGGGAGCCCCTACGAGCAGTACTTC
TRBJ1-3 TRBV2 15 - - CASSGGTVSGNTIYF TGTGCCAGCAGTGGGGGGACGGTTTCTGGAAACACCATATATTTT
TRBJ1-2 TRBV7-8 15 - - CASSLAPGANYGYTF TGTGCCAGCAGCTTAGCCCCGGGGGCGAACTATGGCTACACCTTC
TRBJ2-1 TRBV30 16 - TRBD2 CAWSNERLAGYNEQFF TGTGCCTGGAGTAACGAGCGACTAGCGGGGTACAATGAGCAGTTCTTC
TRBJ1-2 TRBV30 16 - TRBD1 CAWRLRTGGRGYGYTF TGTGCCTGGAGACTCAGGACAGGGGGTCGAGGCTATGGCTACACCTTC
TRBJ1-2 TRBV23-1 12 once - CASSEDTYGYTF TGCGCCAGCAGTGAAGACACCTATGGCTACACCTTC
TRBJ2-2 TRBV2 16 once TRBD1 CASKGAGHTNTGELFF TGTGCCAGCAAGGGGGCAGGCCACACGAACACCGGGGAGCTGTTTTTT
TRBJ1-5 TRBV6-1 15 - - CASSDWDYSNQPQHF TGTGCCAGCAGTGATTGGGATTATAGCAATCAGCCCCAGCATTTT
TRBJ1-3 TRBV18 16 - TRBD1 CASSARTGPTGNTIYF TGTGCCAGCTCAGCGAGGACAGGGCCTACTGGAAACACCATATATTTT
TRBJ2-7 TRBV5-1 15 once TRBD1 CASSSDRVESDEQYF TGCGCCAGCAGCTCGGACAGGGTAGAGTCGGACGAGCAGTACTTC
TRBJ2-2 TRBV5-4 16 - TRBD2 CASSLAWTSGSGELFF TGTGCCAGCAGCTTGGCCTGGACTAGCGGGAGCGGGGAGCTGTTTTTT
TRBJ2-2 TRBV4-3 15 - - CASSQDLVGAGELFF TGCGCCAGCAGCCAAGATTTAGTTGGGGCAGGGGAGCTGTTTTTT
TRBJ2-1 TRBV4-1 16 once - CASSQDRWSSGNEQFF TGCGCCAGCAGCCAAGATCGGTGGAGTTCAGGCAATGAGCAGTTCTTC
TRBJ1-2 TRBV28 16 - TRBD1 CASSSRTGGSGYGYTF TGTGCCAGCAGTTCCAGGACAGGGGGATCCGGCTATGGCTACACCTTC
TRBJ1-6 TRBV7-8 14 - TRBD1 CASSPGTANSPLHF TGTGCCAGCAGCCCTGGGACAGCTAATTCACCCCTCCACTTT
TRBJ2-2 TRBV11-2 16 - - CASSLVGTANTGELFF TGTGCCAGCAGCTTAGTCGGGACGGCGAACACCGGGGAGCTGTTTTTT
TRBJ1-3 TRBV12-5 15 - TRBD1 CASGLGTVQGDTIYF TGTGCTAGTGGTTTAGGGACAGTCCAGGGGGACACCATATATTTT
TRBJ2-7 TRBV6-5 15 - TRBD2 CASSPGLAGVGEQYF TGTGCCAGCAGTCCCGGACTAGCGGGAGTAGGCGAGCAGTACTTC
TRBJ1-1 TRBV5-4 13 - - CASSFGMNTEAFF TGTGCCAGCAGCTTCGGGATGAACACTGAAGCTTTCTTT
TRBJ1-6 TRBV12-3/TRBV12-4 12 - - CASSLSASPLHF TGTGCCAGCAGTTTGAGTGCATCCCCCCTCCACTTT
TRBJ2-7 TRBV5-4 13 - - CASNPKGVNEQYF TGTGCCAGCAACCCTAAGGGGGTAAACGAGCAGTACTTC
TRBJ2-1 TRBV19 15 - TRBD2 CASSSGLAGINEQFF TGTGCCAGTAGTTCTGGTCTAGCGGGTATCAATGAGCAGTTCTTC
TRBJ1-2 TRBV3-1/TRBV3-2 14 - - CASSPSPGTSFYTF TGTGCCAGCAGCCCCAGCCCAGGGACCTCCTTCTACACCTTC
TRBJ1-6 TRBV28 17 - - CASSLYHTGTNNSPLHF TGTGCCAGCAGTCTATATCATACCGGGACGAACAATTCACCCCTCCACTTT
TRBJ1-3 TRBV2 14 - - CACRMGGSGNTIYF TGTGCCTGTAGGATGGGCGGCTCTGGAAACACCATATATTTT
TRBJ2-1 TRBV28 14 - - CASRAPGLYNEQFF TGTGCCAGCAGAGCCCCGGGACTGTACAATGAGCAGTTCTTC
TRBJ2-3 TRBV29-1 13 - TRBD1 CSVLTGWTDTQYF TGCAGCGTTTTGACAGGGTGGACAGATACGCAGTATTTT
TRBJ1-4 TRBV12-1 13 - - CASSPIRNEKLFF TGTGCCAGCAGCCCGATTCGAAATGAAAAACTGTTTTTT
TRBJ2-2 TRBV5-8 15 - - CASSPGLPNTGELFF TGTGCCAGCAGCCCCGGACTGCCGAACACCGGGGAGCTGTTTTTT
TRBJ1-5 TRBV28 15 - TRBD1 CASSLQGGRNQPQHF TGTGCCAGCAGCTTACAGGGGGGACGGAATCAGCCCCAGCATTTT
TRBJ2-7 TRBV4-3 15 - TRBD2 CASSQDRTSLGEQYF TGCGCCAGCAGCCAAGATCGGACTAGCTTAGGCGAGCAGTACTTC
TRBJ2-2 TRBV10-3 15 - - CAISDPRGGTGELFF TGTGCCATCAGTGACCCCCGGGGAGGCACCGGGGAGCTGTTTTTT
TRBJ2-5 TRBV4-1 15 - - CASSQDRQGRETQYF TGCGCCAGCAGCCAAGATAGGCAGGGGAGGGAGACCCAGTACTTC
TRBJ1-5 TRBV7-8 17 - TRBD1 CASSVDRGGIGNQPQHF TGTGCCAGCAGCGTGGACAGGGGCGGGATTGGCAATCAGCCCCAGCATTTT
TRBJ2-1 TRBV6-5 15 - - CASTQGGSSYNEQFF TGTGCCAGCACCCAAGGGGGGAGCTCCTACAATGAGCAGTTCTTC
TRBJ2-7 TRBV6-6 14 - TRBD2 CASTWASGSYEQYF TGTGCCAGCACCTGGGCTAGCGGGAGTTACGAGCAGTACTTC
TRBJ1-6 TRBV2 13 few TRBD1 CASRDRGLSPLHF TGTGCCAGCAGGGACAGGGGGCTATCACCCCTCCACTTT
TRBJ2-5 TRBV5-4 15 - - CASSTGHLGEETQYF TGTGCCAGCAGTACCGGACATCTTGGGGAAGAGACCCAGTACTTC
TRBJ2-1 TRBV28 17 - - CASSFWVAEGGENEQFF TGTGCCAGCAGTTTTTGGGTGGCTGAGGGGGGGGAGAATGAGCAGTTCTTC
TRBJ2-5 TRBV7-2 13 - - CASSLALTETQYF TGTGCCAGCAGCTTAGCGCTAACAGAGACCCAGTACTTC
TRBJ2-1 TRBV28 15 - TRBD2 CASRPLAGVGNEQFF TGTGCCAGCAGGCCCCTAGCGGGAGTTGGCAATGAGCAGTTCTTC
TRBJ2-2 TRBV2 11 - - CAITRVGELFF TGTGCCATCACCAGGGTCGGGGAGCTGTTTTTT